The next 27 T cell receptor beta chains were all read from a single sample in a study of T cell responses to AZD1222 COVID-19 vaccine. Sequenced by immunoSEQ multiplex PCR; TCRdb stores in-frame clones only, minus some. Among approximately 60,000 clones, 76% were seen once, and the ten largest hold around an eighth. The sequences come from peripheral blood, collected on day 0 of AZD1222 vaccination. These receptors originate from an adult in good health.

CDR3 DNA: TGTGCCAGCAGCGTCCCGGGACAGTCACCCCTCCACTTT. Protein: CASSVPGQSPLHF. V gene TRBV21-1 combines with J gene TRBJ1-6; TRBD1, the table's D call, was not compared with the DNA. TRBV21-1 is a pseudogene locus. This CDR3 spans 13 amino acids.

This rearrangement joins TRBV7-9 to TRBJ1-1, with D tentatively TRBD1 (6 bases). Germline V gene lookup returns CDR1 SEHNR and CDR2 FQNEAQ (reference sequence). The CDR3 spans 15 residues. V was clipped by 0 bases and J by 8 bases, with 16 bases between them. CDR3 loop: CASSLALWGQGEAFF. The CDR3 nucleotides are TGTGCCAGCAGCTTAGCGTTGTGGGGGCAAGGGGAAGCTTTCTTT.

J is TRBJ2-1 and V is TRBV9, with D maybe TRBD2 (6 bases). The CDR3 loop spans 13 amino acids. Trimming cost V 4 bases and J 9 bases, with 14 bases left between them. Per the germline V gene, CDR1 is SGDLS and CDR2 is YYNGEE. The CDR3 region has the DNA TGTGCCAGCAGCCCCCGGGGGAAGGGTGAGCAGTTCTTC. This gives the protein CASSPRGKGEQFF.

The chain is built from TRBV12-5 and TRBJ2-5; D is perhaps TRBD1 (6 bases). This CDR3 has 15 amino acids. V lost 6 bases and J 2 bases, leaving 16 bases between the germline ends. CDR1 is LGHNT, CDR2 FRNRAP, per germline. The CDR3 is CASGHSGTYQETQYF. DNA of the CDR3: TGTGCTAGTGGCCACTCCGGGACATATCAAGAGACCCAGTACTTC.

The chain joins TRBV13 to TRBJ2-1, with 10 bases aligning to TRBD2. Per germline, CDR1 PRHDT and CDR2 FYEKMQ (reference sequence). V lost 5 bases, J lost 7 bases, and 8 bases stayed unmatched. The CDR3 has 15 residues. CDR3 residues: CASSRLAGATNEQFF. CDR3 nucleotide sequence: TGTGCCAGCAGCCGCCTAGCGGGGGCCACGAATGAGCAGTTCTTC.

The table lists this clone with a few counts. The genes are TRBV21-1 and TRBJ2-5; the table names TRBD1, a call not compared with the DNA. TRBV21-1 is labeled a pseudogene. CDR3 size: 14 residues. The CDR3 here is CASSPGQGGETQYF. The CDR3 nucleotides are TGTGCCAGCAGCCCGGGACAGGGAGGGGAGACCCAGTACTTC.

This chain links TRBV28 with TRBJ2-7, with D possibly matching TRBD1 (6 bases). CDR1 MDHEN and CDR2 SYDVKM come from the germline V gene. V lost 2 bases, J lost 1 base, and 6 bases lay in between. The CDR3 is 13 residues long. This chain's CDR3 is CASSLQGSYEQYF. The CDR3 bases are TGTGCCAGCAGTTTACAGGGGTCCTACGAGCAGTACTTC.

The sample holds one count of this clone. V is TRBV7-9 and J is TRBJ2-3; D is unclear. V lost 3 bases and J 5 bases, leaving 12 bases between the germline ends. Germline V gives CDR1 SEHNR, CDR2 FQNEAQ (reference sequence). The CDR3 extends over 14 amino acids. CDR3 sequence (DNA): TGTGCCAGCAGCTTTGGTGGTCCGGAAGATACGCAGTATTTT. As protein: CASSFGGPEDTQYF.

This clone was detected only a few times. J is TRBJ2-5 and V is TRBV7-9; TRBD1 matches at 7 bases. V shed 1 base, J shed 4 bases, and the junction held 6 bases outside the gene matches. CDR3 length: 15 amino acids. Germline V gene lookup returns CDR1 SEHNR and CDR2 FQNEAQ (reference sequence). The CDR3 is CASSLVQGVIETQYF. The CDR3, as DNA: TGTGCCAGCAGCTTAGTCCAGGGGGTCATAGAGACCCAGTACTTC.

The chain combines TRBV7-2 with TRBJ1-5; tentative D call: TRBD1 (6 bases). The CDR3 spans 16 residues. V was trimmed by 4 bases and J by 1 base, leaving 14 bases between them. Germline V gene data show CDR1 as SGHTA and CDR2 as FQGNSA. CDR3 bases: TGTGCCAGCAGCTCGCAAGGGGGACACAGCAATCAGCCCCAGCATTTT. The encoded protein is CASSSQGGHSNQPQHF.

This clone was counted a few times. The chain has TRBV6-2 or TRBV6-3 and TRBJ2-6, with D maybe TRBD2 (5 bases). V dropped 6 bases and J dropped 2 bases, with 8 bases sitting between them. From germline, CDR1 is MNHEY and CDR2 SVGEGT. The CDR3 extends over 14 amino acids. The chain's CDR3 is CASSLLAGANVLTF. In nucleotides, the CDR3 is TGTGCCAGCAGCCTACTAGCTGGGGCCAACGTCCTGACTTTC.

The rearrangement joins TRBV21-1 to TRBJ1-3; the table assigns TRBD1, which was not confirmed against the DNA. TRBV21-1 constitutes a pseudogene. The CDR3 length is 18 residues. The CDR3 spells CASSKASEGAVSGNTIYF. The DNA of the CDR3 is TGTGCCAGCAGCAAAGCCAGTGAAGGGGCCGTCTCTGGAAACACCATATATTTT.

The chain is built from TRBV24-1 and TRBJ2-5; D unclear. The CDR3 is 13 residues long. The germline V and J ends were trimmed by 3 bases and 3 bases, with 7 bases remaining between them. The germline gives CDR1 KGHDR, CDR2 SFDVKD. The CDR3: CATSDRWEETQYF. The CDR3 coding sequence is TGTGCCACCAGTGATCGTTGGGAAGAGACCCAGTACTTC.

This sequence joins TRBV27 and TRBJ1-2; maybe TRBD1 (5 bases). Trimming removed 2 bases at V and 5 bases at J, with 15 bases between. This CDR3 has 15 amino acids. Germline loops: CDR1 MNHEY, CDR2 SMNVEV (reference sequence). The DNA for the CDR3 is TGTGCCAGCAGTTTAAGGGGCTTGGGGGTATATGGCTACACCTTC. This encodes CASSLRGLGVYGYTF.

The chain employs TRBV19 and TRBJ2-2, with no clear D. The germline V gene encodes CDR1 LNHDA and CDR2 SQIVND (reference sequence). CDR3 length equals 13 residues. V lost 1 base to trimming and J lost 7 bases, with 7 bases between them. CDR3 protein: CASSIGQDGELFF. The CDR3 nucleotides read TGTGCCAGTAGTATAGGTCAGGACGGGGAGCTGTTTTTT.

The genes are TRBV27 and TRBJ1-2; 7 bases are a match to TRBD1. V lost 4 bases, J lost 4 bases, and 9 bases stayed unmatched. CDR3 length: 15 residues. The V gene's germline CDR1 is MNHEY and CDR2 SMNVEV (reference sequence). The CDR3 loop is CASSSQGQYSYGYTF. The CDR3 region has the DNA TGTGCCAGCAGTTCACAGGGGCAGTACAGCTATGGCTACACCTTC.

The chain recombines TRBV27 with TRBJ2-7; a possible D gene is TRBD2 (5 bases). The CDR3 covers 16 residues. Germline CDR1 is MNHEY and CDR2 is SMNVEV (reference sequence). The germline V and J ends were trimmed by 5 bases and 1 base, with 18 bases remaining between them. The CDR3 sequence: CASSKNLAVGSYEQYF. In nucleotides, the CDR3 is TGTGCCAGCAGTAAGAACCTAGCAGTTGGGTCCTACGAGCAGTACTTC.

The chain joins TRBV5-1 to TRBJ2-5; TRBD2 is a possible D gene (6 bases). V lost 0 bases and J 2 bases, leaving 11 bases between the germline ends. The CDR3 has 15 residues. Germline V lookup: CDR1 SGHRS, CDR2 YFSETQ. The CDR3 reads CASSLVPGVQETQYF. For the CDR3, the DNA is TGCGCCAGCAGCTTGGTACCGGGAGTGCAAGAGACCCAGTACTTC.

The rearrangement joins TRBV28 to TRBJ1-2; D unclear. The CDR3 contains 13 residues. Germline loops: CDR1 MDHEN, CDR2 SYDVKM. Trimming stripped 8 bases from V and 5 bases from J, with 15 bases between. The CDR3 reads CASGVTSNYGYTF. For the CDR3, the DNA is TGTGCCAGCGGGGTTACCTCCAATTATGGCTACACCTTC.

The chain is built from TRBV3-1 (or the pseudogene TRBV3-2) and TRBJ1-1, with D possibly matching TRBD1 (6 bases). Germline lookup yields CDR1 LGHDT and CDR2 YNNKEL (reference sequence). Trimming shortened V by 3 bases and J by 12 bases, and 17 bases separated the two germline ends. This CDR3 comprises 13 residues. The CDR3 DNA follows: TGTGCCAGCAGCCAGCAACAGGGAAGTGAGACTTTCTTT. This sequence encodes CASSQQQGSETFF.

The CDR3 loop reads CASSSGILSTEAFF. The DNA for the CDR3 is TGTGCCAGCAGCTCCGGGATCCTTTCGACTGAAGCTTTCTTT. This chain connects TRBV7-9 to TRBJ1-1; D is unclear. V lost 4 bases and J 5 bases, leaving 14 bases between the germline ends. The germline CDR1 and CDR2 sequences are SEHNR and FQNEAQ (reference sequence). The CDR3 is 14 amino acids.

This chain connects TRBV13 to TRBJ2-1; D not resolved. Germline lookup yields CDR1 PRHDT and CDR2 FYEKMQ (reference sequence). V was cut by 4 bases and J by 0 bases, with 4 bases left in between. The CDR3 runs 13 residues. The CDR3 region is CASSSSSYNEQFF. The CDR3 nucleotides read TGTGCCAGCAGCTCAAGCTCCTACAATGAGCAGTTCTTC.

V gene TRBV7-2 combines with J gene TRBJ1-4; a possible D gene is TRBD1 (6 bases). The CDR3 is 15 amino acids. Germline V CDR1 and CDR2: SGHTA, FQGNSA. Trimming removed 5 bases at V and 5 bases at J, with 15 bases between. CDR3 sequence: CASSPGTLKNEKLFF. The DNA for the CDR3 is TGTGCCAGCAGCCCCGGGACACTTAAAAATGAAAAACTGTTTTTT.

J is TRBJ2-7 and V is TRBV13; D may be TRBD1 or TRBD2 (6 bases each). Trimming left V 3 bases short and J 6 bases short, with 21 bases between. The germline CDR1 and CDR2 sequences are PRHDT and FYEKMQ (reference sequence). This CDR3 has 16 residues. The CDR3 is CASSFRGLHYRGEQYF. The CDR3 nucleotides are TGTGCCAGCAGCTTCCGGGGGCTACACTACCGAGGCGAGCAGTACTTC.

This clone was seen a handful of times. The gene calls are TRBV5-1 and TRBJ1-1; TRBD1 is a possible D gene (5 bases). The V gene lost 6 bases and the J gene lost 4 bases, with 13 bases spanning the gap. Germline CDR1 and CDR2: SGHRS and YFSETQ. CDR3 length: 13 residues. Here the CDR3 reads CASKAAGTTEAFF. DNA of the CDR3: TGCGCCAGCAAGGCGGCGGGGACCACTGAAGCTTTCTTT.

The count of this clone is one. The chain employs TRBV7-2 and TRBJ2-6; TRBD2 might be the D (6 bases). The CDR3 runs 15 residues. Germline values: CDR1 SGHTA, CDR2 FQGNSA. Trimming removed 3 bases from V and 4 bases from J, with 10 bases in between. The CDR3 is CASSFGGAGANVLTF. DNA of the CDR3: TGTGCCAGCAGCTTCGGCGGGGCCGGGGCCAACGTCCTGACTTTC.

This CDR3 is CASSLTGLSGNTIYF. The CDR3 DNA is TGTGCCAGCAGCTTAACAGGACTCTCTGGAAACACCATATATTTT. The genes are TRBV6-5 and TRBJ1-3, with D possibly matching TRBD1 (5 bases). Trimming removed 6 bases from V and 0 bases from J, with 12 bases in between. Germline assignment: CDR1 MNHEY and CDR2 SVGAGI. This CDR3 contains 15 residues.